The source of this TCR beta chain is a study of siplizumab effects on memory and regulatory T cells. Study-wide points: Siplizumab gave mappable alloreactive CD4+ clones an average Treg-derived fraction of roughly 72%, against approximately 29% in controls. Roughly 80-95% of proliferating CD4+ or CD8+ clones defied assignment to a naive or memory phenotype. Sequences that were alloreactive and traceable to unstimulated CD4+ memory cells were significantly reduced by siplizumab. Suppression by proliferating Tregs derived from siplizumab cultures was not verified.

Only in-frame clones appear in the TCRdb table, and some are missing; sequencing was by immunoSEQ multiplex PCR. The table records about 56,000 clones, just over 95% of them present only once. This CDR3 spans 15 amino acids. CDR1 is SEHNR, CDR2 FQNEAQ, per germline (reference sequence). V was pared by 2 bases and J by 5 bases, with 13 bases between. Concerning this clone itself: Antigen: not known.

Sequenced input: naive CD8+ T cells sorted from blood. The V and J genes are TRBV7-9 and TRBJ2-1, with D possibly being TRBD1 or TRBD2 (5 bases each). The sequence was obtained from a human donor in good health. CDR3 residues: CASSLPWDEHNEQFF. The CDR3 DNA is TGTGCCAGCAGCTTACCTTGGGACGAACACAATGAGCAGTTCTTC.